This TCR beta chain was identified during a study of OX40 agonist ivuxolimab in advanced cancers. Across the whole study: All patients had ivuxolimab intravenously every 2 weeks at 0.01 to 10 mg/kg.

The assay was immunoSEQ multiplex PCR, and TCRdb's table has in-frame clones only and misses some. The sample has 23,000 or so clones, roughly 80% seen once; the top ten hold approximately 1.5%. Trimming left V 1 base short and J 4 bases short, with 7 bases between. Germline V CDR1 and CDR2: LGHNA, YSLEER. The CDR3 runs 14 residues. This specimen was CD4+ or CD8+ T cells sorted from blood, taken in a trial of the OX40 agonist ivuxolimab. This chain connects TRBV4-3 to TRBJ1-4, with no clear D. This TCR was recovered from an adult with an advanced solid tumor such as melanoma, head and neck, liver or kidney cancer. CDR3 region: CASSQVAGNEKLFF. The CDR3 DNA follows: TGCGCCAGCAGCCAAGTCGCGGGTAATGAAAAACTGTTTTTT.